The clone carrying this T cell receptor beta chain was seen at least ten times. TCR cDNA molecules were tagged individually, and each one carried a unique molecular identifier. Each CDR3 protein is one row after TCRdb ran MiXCR on the 5' RACE reads. The table shows over 15,000 distinct CDR3 sequences, with 9.2% occurring only once. This sample is drawn from a study of spatial heterogeneity in lung cancer. The wider study: At a median of roughly two years after resection, follow-up PBMC samples were sequenced when available. More beta-chain than alpha-chain sequences were consistently detected. A unique TCR and UMI combination showed up more than ten times in raw reads, on average.

Sample time point: blood at routine non-recurrence follow-up after resection. The CDR3 runs 15 residues. Germline assignment: CDR1 MNHEY and CDR2 SMNVEV (reference sequence). Between the trimmed V and J ends, which lost 0 bases and 8 bases, there was a span of 14 bases. The input for sequencing was PBMCs, taken at follow-up. The chain links TRBV27 to TRBJ2-1, with D perhaps matching TRBD1 or TRBD2 (5 bases each). The sequence derives from a male donor with early-stage non-small cell lung cancer. As DNA, the CDR3 is TGTGCCAGCAGTTTATCGGGGCCCCGGGGCCATGAGCAGTTCTTC. The encoded protein is CASSLSGPRGHEQFF.